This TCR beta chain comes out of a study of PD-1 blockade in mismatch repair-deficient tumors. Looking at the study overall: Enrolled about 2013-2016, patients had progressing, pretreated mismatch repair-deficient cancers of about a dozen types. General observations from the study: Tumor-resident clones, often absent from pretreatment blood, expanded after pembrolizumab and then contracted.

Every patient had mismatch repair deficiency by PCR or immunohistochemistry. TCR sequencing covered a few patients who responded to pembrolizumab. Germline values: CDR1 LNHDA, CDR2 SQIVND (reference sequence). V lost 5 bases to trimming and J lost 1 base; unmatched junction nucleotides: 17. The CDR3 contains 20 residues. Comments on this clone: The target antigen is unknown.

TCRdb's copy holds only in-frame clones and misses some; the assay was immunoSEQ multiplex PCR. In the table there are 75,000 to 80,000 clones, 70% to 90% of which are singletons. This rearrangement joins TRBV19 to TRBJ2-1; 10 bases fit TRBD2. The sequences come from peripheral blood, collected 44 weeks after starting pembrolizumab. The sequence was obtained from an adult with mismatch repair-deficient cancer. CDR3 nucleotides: TGTGCCAGTAGTCCCCGGGACCTGGGGCTAGCGGGAGTGTCCTACAATGAGCAGTTCTTC. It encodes CASSPRDLGLAGVSYNEQFF.